Below, 3 T cell receptor beta chains from the same sample are listed, as sequenced in a study of T cells in Graves' hyperthyroidism and ophthalmopathy. It was RNA transcripts that yielded the amplified TCR beta CDR3 regions. First-round RT-PCR targeting the TCR CDR3 was performed with the HTBI primer set. TCRdb re-called the multiplex PCR reads through MiXCR, storing one row per CDR3 protein. Here the sample spans about 530,000 distinct CDR3 sequences, over 15% being singletons. Sequencing was performed on blood. The receptors shown here come from a woman aged 18-30 years with Graves' ophthalmopathy.

This clonotype was counted only a few times. The chain employs TRBV7-9 and TRBJ2-7, with D maybe TRBD1 (5 bases). This CDR3 spans 14 amino acids. CDR1 SEHNR and CDR2 FQNEAQ come from the germline V gene (reference sequence). Deletions cut 4 bases from V and 3 bases from J, with 13 bases between. As DNA, the CDR3 is TGTGCCAGCAGCTCGGACACGGCTGACTACGAGCAGTACTTC. It specifies CASSSDTADYEQYF.

Note on this clonotype: An end of the junction differs from the germline gene, which may be a read error. The chain uses TRBV10-1 and TRBJ1-5; D gene uncertain. The V gene's germline CDR1 is WNHNN and CDR2 SYGVQD (reference sequence). This CDR3 spans 19 amino acids. CDR3 nucleotide sequence: TGTGCCAGCAACCCATTTTGCATTACACAGCAGTATAGCAATCAGCCCCAGCATTTT. This sequence encodes CASNPFCITQQYSNQPQHF.

The J gene is TRBJ2-5, the V gene TRBV4-2; 8 bases agree with TRBD2. The CDR3 totals 13 residues. CDR1 and CDR2 from the germline V gene are LGHNA and YNFKEQ. Unmatched junction bases numbered 4, after V lost 6 bases and J lost 4 bases. CDR3 bases: TGTGCCAGCAGTCAACTAGCGGTAGAGACCCAGTACTTC. Amino acids: CASSQLAVETQYF.